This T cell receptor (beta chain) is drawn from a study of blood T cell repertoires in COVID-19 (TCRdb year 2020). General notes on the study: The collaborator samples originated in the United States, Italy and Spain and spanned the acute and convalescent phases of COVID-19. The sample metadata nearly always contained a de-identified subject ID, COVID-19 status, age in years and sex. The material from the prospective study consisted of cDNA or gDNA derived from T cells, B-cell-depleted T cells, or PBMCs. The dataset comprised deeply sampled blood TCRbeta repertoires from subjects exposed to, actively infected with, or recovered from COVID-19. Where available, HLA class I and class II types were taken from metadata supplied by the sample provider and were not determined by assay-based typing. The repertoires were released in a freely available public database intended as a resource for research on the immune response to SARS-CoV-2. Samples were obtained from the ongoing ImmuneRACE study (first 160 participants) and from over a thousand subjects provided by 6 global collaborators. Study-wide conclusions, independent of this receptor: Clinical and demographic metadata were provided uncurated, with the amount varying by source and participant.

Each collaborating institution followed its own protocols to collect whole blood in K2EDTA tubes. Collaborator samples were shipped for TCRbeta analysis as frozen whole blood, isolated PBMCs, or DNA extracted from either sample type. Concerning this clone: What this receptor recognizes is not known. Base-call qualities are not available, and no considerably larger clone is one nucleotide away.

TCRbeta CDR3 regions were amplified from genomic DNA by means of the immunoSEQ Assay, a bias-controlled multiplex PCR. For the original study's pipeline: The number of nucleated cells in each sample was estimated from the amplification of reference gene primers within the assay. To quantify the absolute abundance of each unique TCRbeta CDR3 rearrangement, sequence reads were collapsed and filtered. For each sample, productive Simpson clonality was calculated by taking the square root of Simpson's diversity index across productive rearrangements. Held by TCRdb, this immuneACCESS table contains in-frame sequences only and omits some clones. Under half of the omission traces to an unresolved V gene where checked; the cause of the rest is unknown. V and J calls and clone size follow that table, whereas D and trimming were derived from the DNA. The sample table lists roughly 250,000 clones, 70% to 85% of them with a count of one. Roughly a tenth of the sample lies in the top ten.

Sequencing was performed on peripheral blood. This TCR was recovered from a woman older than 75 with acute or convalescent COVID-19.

The nucleotide sequence is TGTGCCAGCAGCGCGGGACAGGCCCCTGGGAACACTGAAGCTTTCTTT. It is translated as CASSAGQAPGNTEAFF. The chain is encoded by TRBV11-1 joined to TRBJ1-1, and TRBD1 matches 8 of the central bases. The germline V gene (reference sequence) supplies CDR1 SGHAT and CDR2 FQDESV. Measured from the cysteine to the phenylalanine, the CDR3 is 16 residues long. Only the CDR3 DNA stays, 48 bases, in frame from base 1. Trimming takes 5 bases off V and 1 base off J; junction bases not matched to a gene: 9.